This paragraph reports one T cell receptor (beta chain). This sample was included in a study of control samples from healthy donors and cancer patients. The CDR3 sequence is 13 residues long. Trimming removed 0 bases from V and 5 bases from J, with 7 bases in between. CDR1 MNHNY and CDR2 SVGAGI come from the germline V gene (reference sequence). Using immunoSEQ multiplex PCR, the repertoire was profiled, and TCRdb retains in-frame clones only, with some absent. Of roughly 80,000 clones listed, roughly 91% are singletons. The chain links TRBV6-6 to TRBJ2-5; possibly TRBD2 for D (5 bases). The TCR originated in a man aged 45-60 years in good health. Specimen: blood. In DNA form, the CDR3 reads TGTGCCAGCAGTTACTCCTGGAGGGAGACCCAGTACTTC. Protein sequence: CASSYSWRETQYF.